These 23 T cell receptor beta chains were sequenced from one sample in a study of post-analysis software for immune sequencing data. General study points: Elevated frequency relative to controls characterized roughly five TRBV segments in patients, TRBV5-6, TRBV5-1 and TRBV20-1 among them.

No cognate antigen is known for these TCRs. cDNA libraries for TCR beta contained unique molecular identifiers. TCRdb re-called the PCR reads through MiXCR, storing one row per CDR3 protein. This sample has some 690,000 distinct CDR3 sequences; 25% to 30% occur once, and the top ten carry approximately 0.6%. The sequenced sample was blood. The receptors derive from a girl between 5 and 17 years old with multiple sclerosis.

This clonotype has more than one count but fewer than ten. V and J are TRBV7-2 and TRBJ2-1, with 10 bases matching TRBD1. The junction had 7 bases not matched to a gene; V was cut back by 0 bases and J by 8 bases. CDR3 length equals 16 residues. CDR1 and CDR2 (germline): SGHTA, FQGNSA. The chain's CDR3 is CASSLAPGQGRDEQFF. As DNA, the CDR3 is TGTGCCAGCAGCTTAGCTCCGGGACAGGGGAGGGATGAGCAGTTCTTC.

This clonotype occurred a few times. The chain is built from TRBV20-1 and TRBJ2-5, with 7 nucleotides matching TRBD2. Germline CDR1 and CDR2: DFQATT and SNEGSKA (reference sequence). The CDR3 runs 14 residues. V was clipped by 3 bases and J by 0 bases; unmatched bases: 4. The CDR3 loop reads CSARSSGDQETQYF. For the CDR3, the DNA is TGCAGTGCTAGGTCCAGCGGGGACCAAGAGACCCAGTACTTC.

The V and J genes are TRBV29-1 and TRBJ1-1; D unclear. V was shortened by 4 bases and J by 4 bases, with 10 bases between the two germline ends. CDR1 and CDR2 (germline): SQVTM, ANQGSEA. The length of the CDR3 is 12 residues. Here the CDR3 DNA reads TGCAGCGTTGCCGGGGTCGGCACTGAAGCTTTCTTT. Its protein product is CSVAGVGTEAFF.

The chain carries TRBV20-1 and TRBJ1-2; no clear D gene. The CDR3 runs 13 residues. Germline assignment: CDR1 DFQATT and CDR2 SNEGSKA (reference sequence). V was clipped by 6 bases and J by 0 bases, with 11 bases between them. CDR3 protein: CSAGGEANYGYTF. The CDR3 DNA sequence: TGCAGTGCGGGTGGAGAAGCTAACTATGGCTACACCTTC.

On this clonotype itself: An end of the junction differs from the germline gene, which may be a read error. This chain links TRBV11-2 with TRBJ2-5; 10 bases line up with TRBD2. This CDR3 is 17 amino acids long. Germline CDR1 reads SGHAT; CDR2 reads FQNNGV. The chain's CDR3 is CASSERLAGLSQETPFF. The CDR3 DNA is TGTGCCAGCAGCGAACGACTAGCGGGCTTATCACAAGAGACCCCGTTCTTC.

This clonotype came up a few times. This chain joins TRBV5-5 and TRBJ2-7, with a possible D match to TRBD1 (6 bases). This CDR3 has 14 residues. V lost 3 bases to trimming and J lost 0 bases, with 10 bases between them. Looked up from germline, CDR1 is SGHKS and CDR2 is YYEKEE (reference sequence). The CDR3 sequence: CASSSQGISYEQYF. The CDR3 nucleotides read TGTGCCAGCAGCTCTCAGGGGATCTCCTACGAGCAGTACTTC.

A few counts support this clonotype. J is TRBJ2-1 and V is TRBV6-6, with 7 positions matching TRBD1. From germline, CDR1 is MNHNY and CDR2 SVGAGI (reference sequence). The CDR3 totals 17 residues. The V and J ends lost 0 bases and 3 bases, in that order; junction bases with no gene match: 8. The CDR3 here is CASSYSSETGIYNEQFF. Here the CDR3 DNA reads TGTGCCAGCAGTTACTCGTCGGAGACAGGGATCTACAATGAGCAGTTCTTC.

The V and J genes are TRBV6-6 and TRBJ2-1, with 15 bases aligning to TRBD2. V lost 6 bases, J lost 7 bases, and 7 bases stayed unmatched. The CDR3 covers 16 residues. Germline loops: CDR1 MNHNY, CDR2 SVGAGI (reference sequence). CDR3 region: CASSDGTSGRKNEQFF. CDR3 nucleotide sequence: TGTGCCAGCAGCGACGGGACTAGCGGGAGGAAGAATGAGCAGTTCTTC.

The V and J genes are TRBV7-9 and TRBJ2-7; perhaps D is TRBD1 or TRBD2 (5 bases each). The CDR3 is 16 amino acids. Germline V gene lookup returns CDR1 SEHNR and CDR2 FQNEAQ (reference sequence). The ends were cut back, 3 bases at V and 0 bases at J, with 15 bases in the middle. CDR3 nucleotide sequence: TGTGCCAGCAGCTTTTCGGTGGGGGTAGCCTCCTACGAGCAGTACTTC. It is translated as CASSFSVGVASYEQYF.

The chain joins TRBV27 to TRBJ2-1, with D perhaps TRBD2 (6 bases). V was trimmed by 0 bases and J by 8 bases, leaving 8 bases between them. The germline CDR1 and CDR2 sequences are MNHEY and SMNVEV (reference sequence). The CDR3 extends over 13 amino acids. The CDR3 DNA is TGTGCCAGCAGTTTATCGGGGGGTTATGAGCAGTTCTTC. This gives the protein CASSLSGGYEQFF.

In this sample, this clonotype turned up a few times. The chain couples TRBV27 to TRBJ2-5; D gene uncertain. The J call may be incorrect, as the DNA end agrees better with TRBJ2-7. Looked up from germline, CDR1 is MNHEY and CDR2 is SMNVEV (reference sequence). The CDR3 loop spans 13 amino acids. For the CDR3, the DNA is TGTGCCAGCAGTAAACCGGGTGGGTCCGAGCAGTACTTC. Translated, it gives CASSKPGGSEQYF.

With respect to this clonotype: No DNA is shown, since the ends of the CDR3 on it are uncertain; the CDR3 is the one TCRdb lists. The rearrangement uses TRBV3-1 and TRBJ1-2. Per germline, CDR1 LGHDT and CDR2 YNNKEL (reference sequence). Termini included, the CDR3 measures 14 amino acids. This CDR3 reads CANSQDRGGYGCTF.

This clonotype was seen a few times. This chain links TRBV15 with TRBJ2-7, with 7 bases lining up with TRBD1. The CDR3 has 15 amino acids. CDR1 LNHNV and CDR2 YYDKDF come from the germline V gene (reference sequence). The V gene end was trimmed by 8 bases and the J gene end by 0 bases; junction bases not matched to a gene: 10. Here the CDR3 reads CATEDRVKPSYEQYF. In DNA, the CDR3 is TGTGCCACCGAAGACAGGGTGAAACCCTCCTACGAGCAGTACTTC.

This chain links TRBV5-1 with TRBJ2-5; D is possibly TRBD1 (5 bases). The V gene's germline CDR1 is SGHRS and CDR2 YFSETQ. This CDR3 comprises 15 residues. V was trimmed by 2 bases and J by 1 base, leaving 12 bases between them. CDR3 sequence (DNA): TGCGCCAGCAGCTTTGGTGGGGCAGCCCAAGAGACCCAGTACTTC. Protein: CASSFGGAAQETQYF.

In this sample, this clonotype turned up a few times. This rearrangement joins TRBV20-1 to TRBJ2-5; D possibly corresponds to TRBD2 (6 bases). V lost 7 bases, J lost 5 bases, and 17 bases lay in between. The CDR3 sequence is 13 residues long. CDR1 and CDR2 from the germline V gene are DFQATT and SNEGSKA (reference sequence). CDR3 region: CSGGGTSRETQYF. The CDR3 DNA reads as TGCAGTGGTGGGGGGACTTCAAGGGAGACCCAGTACTTC.

This clonotype has just a few counts. The J gene is TRBJ1-6, the V gene TRBV28; 9 nucleotides agree with TRBD1. Looked up from germline, CDR1 is MDHEN and CDR2 is SYDVKM. The ends lost 4 bases at V and 9 bases at J; junction bases unmatched: 4. CDR3 length: 14 amino acids. The CDR3 sequence: CASSWDRETSPLHF. The CDR3 region has the DNA TGTGCCAGCAGTTGGGACAGGGAAACTTCACCCCTCCACTTT. Together with reference TRBV28 and TRBJ1-6, the CDR3 gives the full variable domain: DVKVTQSSRYLVKRTGEKVFLECVQDMDHENMFWYRQDPGLGLRLIYFSYDVKMKEKGDIPEGYSVSREKKERFSLILESASTNQTSMYLCASSWDRETSPLHFGNGTRLTVT.

This rearrangement joins TRBV5-1 to TRBJ2-5; 11 positions agree with TRBD2. Germline V lookup: CDR1 SGHRS, CDR2 YFSETQ. The CDR3 is 14 amino acids. V lost 2 bases, J lost 7 bases, and 4 bases stayed unmatched. The CDR3 DNA sequence: TGCGCCAGCAGCTTACATCTAGCGGGAGGGACCCAGTACTTC. Translated, it gives CASSLHLAGGTQYF.

The table lists this clonotype with a few counts. The J gene is TRBJ2-7, the V gene TRBV4-3, with a weak D call TRBD2 (5 bases). In germline, CDR1 is LGHNA, CDR2 YSLEER. This CDR3 is 15 amino acids long. V lost 1 base and J lost 2, with 12 bases in between. CDR3 loop: CASSQGHGNPYEQYF. The CDR3 DNA sequence: TGCGCCAGCAGCCAAGGCCACGGGAACCCCTACGAGCAGTACTTC.

This rearrangement joins TRBV7-9 to TRBJ2-5; 11 bases match TRBD2. The DNA matches TRBJ2-7 better at its end, which makes the J call doubtful. The CDR3 extends over 16 amino acids. Germline V gene lookup returns CDR1 SEHNR and CDR2 FQNEAQ (reference sequence). In DNA, the CDR3 is TGTGCCAGCAGCCCCAGTAGCGGGAGGGCCTCGTACGAGCAGTACTTC. The encoded protein is CASSPSSGRASYEQYF.

This clonotype was seen more than once but under ten times. The DNA for the CDR3 is TGTGCCAGCAGCGTAGACGGGAGGGCCGTGAATGAGCAGTTCTTC. It yields the protein CASSVDGRAVNEQFF. V usage is TRBV9 and J usage is TRBJ2-1; 8 nucleotides align to TRBD2. V lost 0 bases and J lost 7; bases outside the gene matches: 6. The CDR3 is made up of 15 amino acids. Looked up from germline, CDR1 is SGDLS and CDR2 is YYNGEE.

The chain carries TRBV29-1 and TRBJ1-4, with D possibly TRBD1 on 6 matching bases. This CDR3 is 12 amino acids long. Germline V gives CDR1 SQVTM, CDR2 ANQGSEA. With 6 bases removed from V and 9 bases from J, the gap between germline ends came to 14 bases. CDR3 nucleotide sequence: TGCAGCGTCCACCTGGGGGACAAAAAACTGTTTTTT. It yields the protein CSVHLGDKKLFF.

Concerning this clonotype itself: A read error may explain this, as a much larger clone is one base away. The V and J genes are TRBV4-2 and TRBJ1-2; D unresolved. CDR1 LGHNA and CDR2 YNFKEQ come from the germline V gene. The CDR3 spans 12 residues. CDR3 sequence: CASSQGNYSYTF. CDR3 DNA: TGTGCCAGCAGCCAAGGAAACTATAGCTACACCTTC.

This chain joins TRBV10-3 and TRBJ1-6; weak D call: TRBD1 (5 bases). This CDR3 region has 15 residues. Deletions cut 4 bases from V and 7 bases from J, with 14 bases between. Germline V gene data show CDR1 as ENHRY and CDR2 as SYGVKD. The CDR3 nucleotides are TGTGCCATCAGTGCACGAGAGGGGATCAATTCACCCCTCCACTTT. Translating it yields CAISAREGINSPLHF.